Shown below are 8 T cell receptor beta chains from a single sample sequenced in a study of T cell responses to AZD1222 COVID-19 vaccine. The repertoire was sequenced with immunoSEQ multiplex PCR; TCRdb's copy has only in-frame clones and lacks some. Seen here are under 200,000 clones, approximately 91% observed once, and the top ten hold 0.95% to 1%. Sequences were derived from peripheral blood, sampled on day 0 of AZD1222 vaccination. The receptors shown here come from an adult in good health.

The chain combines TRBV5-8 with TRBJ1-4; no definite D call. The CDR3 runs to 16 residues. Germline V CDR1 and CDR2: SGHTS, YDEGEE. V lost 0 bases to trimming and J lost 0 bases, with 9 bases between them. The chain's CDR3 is CASSLGEMATNEKLFF. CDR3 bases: TGTGCCAGCAGCTTGGGTGAGATGGCAACTAATGAAAAACTGTTTTTT.

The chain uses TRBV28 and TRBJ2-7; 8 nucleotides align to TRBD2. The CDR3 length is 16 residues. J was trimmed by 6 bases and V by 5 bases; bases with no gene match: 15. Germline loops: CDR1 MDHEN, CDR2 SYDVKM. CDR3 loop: CASSKSRAGVGREQYF. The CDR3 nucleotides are TGTGCCAGCAGTAAATCCCGAGCGGGAGTTGGTCGCGAGCAGTACTTC. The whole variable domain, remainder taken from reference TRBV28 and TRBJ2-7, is DVKVTQSSRYLVKRTGEKVFLECVQDMDHENMFWYRQDPGLGLRLIYFSYDVKMKEKGDIPEGYSVSREKKERFSLILESASTNQTSMYLCASSKSRAGVGREQYFGPGTRLTVT.

CDR3 nucleotide sequence: TGTGCCAGCAGCTTAGTGAGACAGGGAAGGACAGATACGCAGTATTTT. It encodes CASSLVRQGRTDTQYF. This rearrangement joins TRBV7-6 to TRBJ2-3, with 7 bases matching TRBD1. The CDR3 consists of 16 residues. With V trimmed by 1 base and J by 3 bases, 7 bases remained unmatched. Germline-derived CDR1 and CDR2 are SGHVS and FNYEAQ.

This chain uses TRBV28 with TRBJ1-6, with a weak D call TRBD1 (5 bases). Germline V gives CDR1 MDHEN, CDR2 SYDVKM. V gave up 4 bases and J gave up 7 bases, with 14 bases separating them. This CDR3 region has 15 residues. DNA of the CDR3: TGTGCCAGCAGTTCCGGGGGGGTAGGGAATTCACCCCTCCACTTT. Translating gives CASSSGGVGNSPLHF.

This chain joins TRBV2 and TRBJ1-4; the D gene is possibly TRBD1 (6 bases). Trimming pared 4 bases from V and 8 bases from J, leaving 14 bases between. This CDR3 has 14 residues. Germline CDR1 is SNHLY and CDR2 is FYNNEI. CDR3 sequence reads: CASSVGGGWEKLFF. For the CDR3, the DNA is TGTGCCAGCAGTGTAGGGGGGGGTTGGGAAAAACTGTTTTTT.

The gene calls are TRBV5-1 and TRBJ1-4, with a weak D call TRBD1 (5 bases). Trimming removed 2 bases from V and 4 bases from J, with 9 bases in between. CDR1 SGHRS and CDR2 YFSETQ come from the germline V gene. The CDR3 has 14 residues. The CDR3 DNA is TGCGCCAGCAGCTTCATGGGGGATAATGAAAAACTGTTTTTT. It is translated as CASSFMGDNEKLFF.

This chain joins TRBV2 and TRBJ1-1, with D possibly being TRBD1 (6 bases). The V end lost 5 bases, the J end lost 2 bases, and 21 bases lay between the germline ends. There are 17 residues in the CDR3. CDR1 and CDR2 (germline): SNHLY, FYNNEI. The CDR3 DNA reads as TGTGCCAGCAGTCTGAGGGGGGGGAAGTCGGGTAACACTGAAGCTTTCTTT. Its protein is CASSLRGGKSGNTEAFF.

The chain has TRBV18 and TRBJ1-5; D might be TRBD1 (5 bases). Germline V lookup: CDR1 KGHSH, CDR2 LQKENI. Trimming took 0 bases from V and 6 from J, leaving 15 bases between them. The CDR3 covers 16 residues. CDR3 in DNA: TGTGCCAGCTCACCACCCCCCTCGGGGGGAGGTCAGCCCCAGCATTTT. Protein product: CASSPPPSGGGQPQHF.